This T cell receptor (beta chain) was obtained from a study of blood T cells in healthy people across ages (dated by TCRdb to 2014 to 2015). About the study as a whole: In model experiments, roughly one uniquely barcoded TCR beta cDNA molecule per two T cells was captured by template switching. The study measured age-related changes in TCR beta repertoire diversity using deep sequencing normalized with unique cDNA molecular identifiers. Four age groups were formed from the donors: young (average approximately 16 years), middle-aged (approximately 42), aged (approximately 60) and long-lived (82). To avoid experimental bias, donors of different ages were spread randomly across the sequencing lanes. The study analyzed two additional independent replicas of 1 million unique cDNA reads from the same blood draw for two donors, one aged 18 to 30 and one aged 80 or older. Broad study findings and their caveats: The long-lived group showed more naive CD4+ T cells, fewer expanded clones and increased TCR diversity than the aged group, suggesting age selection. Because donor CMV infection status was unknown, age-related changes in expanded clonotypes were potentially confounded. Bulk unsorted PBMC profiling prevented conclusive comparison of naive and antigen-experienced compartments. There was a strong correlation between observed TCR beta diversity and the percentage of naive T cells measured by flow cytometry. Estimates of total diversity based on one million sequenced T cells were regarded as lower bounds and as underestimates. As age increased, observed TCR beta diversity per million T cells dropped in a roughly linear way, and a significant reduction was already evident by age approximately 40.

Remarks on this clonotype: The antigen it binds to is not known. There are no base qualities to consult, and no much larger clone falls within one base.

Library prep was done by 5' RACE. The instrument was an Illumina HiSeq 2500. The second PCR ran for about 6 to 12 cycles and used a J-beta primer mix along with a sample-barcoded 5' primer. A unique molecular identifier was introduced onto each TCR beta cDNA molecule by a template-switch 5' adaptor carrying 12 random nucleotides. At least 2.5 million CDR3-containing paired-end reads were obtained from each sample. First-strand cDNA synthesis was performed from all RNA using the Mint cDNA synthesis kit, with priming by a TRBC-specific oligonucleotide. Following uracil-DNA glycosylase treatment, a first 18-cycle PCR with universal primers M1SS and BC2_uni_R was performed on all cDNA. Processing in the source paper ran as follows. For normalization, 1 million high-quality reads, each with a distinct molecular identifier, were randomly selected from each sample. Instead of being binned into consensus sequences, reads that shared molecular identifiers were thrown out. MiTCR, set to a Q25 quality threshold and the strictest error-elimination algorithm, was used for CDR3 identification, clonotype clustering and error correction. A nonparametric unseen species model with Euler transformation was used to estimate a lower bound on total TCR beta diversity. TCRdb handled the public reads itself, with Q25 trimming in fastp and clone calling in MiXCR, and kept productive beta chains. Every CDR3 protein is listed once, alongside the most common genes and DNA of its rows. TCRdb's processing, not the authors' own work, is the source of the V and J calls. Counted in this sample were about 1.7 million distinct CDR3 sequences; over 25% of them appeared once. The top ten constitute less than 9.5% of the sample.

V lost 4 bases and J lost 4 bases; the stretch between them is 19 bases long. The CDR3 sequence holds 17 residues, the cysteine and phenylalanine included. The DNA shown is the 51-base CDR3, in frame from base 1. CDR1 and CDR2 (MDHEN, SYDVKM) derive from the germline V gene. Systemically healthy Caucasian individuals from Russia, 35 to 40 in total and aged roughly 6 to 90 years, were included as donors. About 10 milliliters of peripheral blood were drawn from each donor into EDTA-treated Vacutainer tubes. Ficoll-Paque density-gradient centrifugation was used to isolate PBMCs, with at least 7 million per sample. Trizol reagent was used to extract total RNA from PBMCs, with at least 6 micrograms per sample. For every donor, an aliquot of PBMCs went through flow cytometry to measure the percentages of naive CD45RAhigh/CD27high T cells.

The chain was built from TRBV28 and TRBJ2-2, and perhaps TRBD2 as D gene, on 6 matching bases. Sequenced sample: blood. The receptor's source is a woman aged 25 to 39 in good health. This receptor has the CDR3 CASSSPPGDGSTGELFF. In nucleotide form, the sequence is TGTGCCAGCAGTTCCCCCCCGGGTGACGGGAGCACCGGGGAGCTGTTTTTT.